This passage covers 10 T cell receptor beta chains from one sample sequenced in a study of sequential checkpoint blockade in melanoma. Specified treatment: randomized to nivolumab then ipilimumab (arm A) or the reverse (arm B). Sequenced by immunoSEQ multiplex PCR; TCRdb stores in-frame clones only, minus some. The sample includes more than 25,000 clones, 70% to 90% seen only once; the top ten take approximately 15%. The sequenced sample was CD8+ T cells sorted from blood (inferred from file names), obtained from a patient given nivolumab and ipilimumab in sequence. All receptors come from a human donor with melanoma.

The V and J genes are TRBV19 and TRBJ2-1, with TRBD2 identical over 9 bases. The germline gives CDR1 LNHDA, CDR2 SQIVND (reference sequence). The CDR3 extends over 16 amino acids. Unmatched junction bases numbered 6, after V lost 3 bases and J lost 3 bases. CDR3 sequence (DNA): TGTGCCAGTAGTATTGGCCTAGCGGGGTTCTACAATGAGCAGTTCTTC. The encoded protein is CASSIGLAGFYNEQFF.

In its sample, this clone was seen once. The rearrangement joins TRBV9 to TRBJ1-2; D not certain. V was trimmed by 4 bases and J by 4 bases, leaving 17 bases between them. The CDR3 contains 15 residues. CDR1 is SGDLS, CDR2 YYNGEE, per germline. CDR3 nucleotide sequence: TGTGCCAGCAGCCCCATCTTGTCGGGATTCTATGGCTACACCTTC. This sequence encodes CASSPILSGFYGYTF.

As to this clone: An end of the junction differs from the germline gene, which may be a read error. The chain couples TRBV15 to TRBJ2-5, with D perhaps TRBD2 (7 bases). From germline, CDR1 is LNHNV and CDR2 YYDKDF (reference sequence). This CDR3 contains 12 residues. The chain's CDR3 is CATSREEGGGHF. CDR3 DNA: TGTGCCACCAGCAGAGAGGAGGGAGGGGGACACTTC.

This rearrangement joins TRBV7-9 to TRBJ1-1, with a weak D call TRBD1 (6 bases). This CDR3 is built from 15 residues. The V end was cut by 4 bases, the J end by 5 bases, with 17 bases between. Looked up from germline, CDR1 is SEHNR and CDR2 is FQNEAQ (reference sequence). For the CDR3, the DNA is TGTGCCAGCAGCTGGGAGACAGGCGACGGGACTGAAGCTTTCTTT. Protein product: CASSWETGDGTEAFF.

CDR3 in amino acids: CASSSYYHGYNEQFF. The CDR3 nucleotides are TGTGCCAGCAGCTCCTACTACCACGGCTACAATGAGCAGTTCTTC. This chain uses TRBV7-2 with TRBJ2-1, with unresolved D. Germline V gives CDR1 SGHTA, CDR2 FQGNSA. The CDR3 contains 15 residues. V lost 4 bases and J 3 bases, leaving 13 bases between the germline ends.

Worth noting for this clone: At one end the junction does not follow the germline gene, possibly because of a read error. The chain joins TRBV11-2 to TRBJ2-5, with D possibly being TRBD2 (5 bases). There are 11 residues in the CDR3. Per the germline V gene, CDR1 is SGHAT and CDR2 is FQNNGV. The chain's CDR3 is CASSSGESQYF. Here the CDR3 DNA reads TGTGCCAGCAGCTCCGGGGAGAGCCAGTACTTC. The whole variable domain, filled in from reference TRBV11-2 and TRBJ2-5, reads EAGVAQSPRYKIIEKRQSVAFWCNPISGHATLYWYQQILGQGPKLLIQFQNNGVVDDSQLPKDRFSAERLKGVDSTLKIQPAKLEDSAVYLCASSSGESQYFGPGTRLLVL.

The rearrangement uses TRBV6-1 and TRBJ2-2, with TRBD1 matching 8 bases. Germline V gene sequence: CDR1 MNHNS, CDR2 SASEGT. After removal of 3 bases from V and 0 bases from J, the junction contained 0 bases not matched to a gene. The CDR3 is 15 residues long. The CDR3 DNA follows: TGTGCCAGCAGTGAGGACAGGGCGAACACCGGGGAGCTGTTTTTT. Its protein is CASSEDRANTGELFF.

The chain has TRBV4-1 and TRBJ1-3; the D is unclear. V was shortened by 3 bases and J by 0 bases, with 12 bases between the two germline ends. CDR1 is MGHRA, CDR2 YSYEKL, per germline. The CDR3 consists of 16 residues. The CDR3 bases are TGCGCCAGCAGCCAGCCTAAACACAGCTCTGGAAACACCATATATTTT. Protein product: CASSQPKHSSGNTIYF.

The CDR3 DNA sequence: TGCGCCAGCAGCCAAGAAGAGACGACAGGACAGGGGTCCGAACAGCCCCAGCATTTT. Translating gives CASSQEETTGQGSEQPQHF. The V gene is TRBV4-3, the J gene TRBJ1-5; 9 bases line up with TRBD1. Losses at the gene ends were 0 bases for V and 7 bases for J; bases not matched to a gene: 16. This CDR3 is built from 19 residues. Germline-derived CDR1 and CDR2 are LGHNA and YSLEER.

V gene TRBV5-6 combines with J gene TRBJ2-4; the match to TRBD2 covers 9 bases. Trimming at V came to 1 base and at J to 8 bases, leaving 16 bases not matched to a gene. The CDR3 runs 18 residues. Germline CDR1 reads SGHDT; CDR2 reads YYEEEE. This chain's CDR3 is CASSLRNLASGISDIQYF. The CDR3 DNA sequence: TGTGCCAGCAGCTTGAGGAATTTGGCTAGCGGGATTTCGGACATTCAGTACTTC.